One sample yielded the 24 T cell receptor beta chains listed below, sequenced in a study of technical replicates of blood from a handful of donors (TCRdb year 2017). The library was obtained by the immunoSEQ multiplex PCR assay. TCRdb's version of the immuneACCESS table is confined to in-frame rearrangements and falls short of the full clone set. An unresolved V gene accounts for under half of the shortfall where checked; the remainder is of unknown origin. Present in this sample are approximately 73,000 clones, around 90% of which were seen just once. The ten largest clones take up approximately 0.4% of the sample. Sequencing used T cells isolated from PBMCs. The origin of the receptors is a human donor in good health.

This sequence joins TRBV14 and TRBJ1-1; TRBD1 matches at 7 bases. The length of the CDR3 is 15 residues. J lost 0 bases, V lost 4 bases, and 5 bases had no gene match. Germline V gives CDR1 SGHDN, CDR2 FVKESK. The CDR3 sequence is CASSPPGTVNTEAFF. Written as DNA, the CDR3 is TGTGCCAGCAGCCCCCCCGGGACAGTGAACACTGAAGCTTTCTTT.

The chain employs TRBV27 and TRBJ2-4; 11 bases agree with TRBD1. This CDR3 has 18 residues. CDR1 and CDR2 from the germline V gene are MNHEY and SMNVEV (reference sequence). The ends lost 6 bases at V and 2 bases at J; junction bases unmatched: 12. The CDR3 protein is CASRDRDRGFVSKNIQYF. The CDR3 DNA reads TGTGCCAGCAGAGACCGGGACAGGGGGTTCGTGTCCAAAAACATTCAGTACTTC.

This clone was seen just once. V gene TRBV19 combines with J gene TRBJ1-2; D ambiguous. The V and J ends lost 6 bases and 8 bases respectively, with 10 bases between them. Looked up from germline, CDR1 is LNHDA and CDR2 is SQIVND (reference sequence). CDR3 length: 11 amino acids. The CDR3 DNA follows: TGTGCCAGTAGACTCAACTGGGGCTACACCTTC. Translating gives CASRLNWGYTF.

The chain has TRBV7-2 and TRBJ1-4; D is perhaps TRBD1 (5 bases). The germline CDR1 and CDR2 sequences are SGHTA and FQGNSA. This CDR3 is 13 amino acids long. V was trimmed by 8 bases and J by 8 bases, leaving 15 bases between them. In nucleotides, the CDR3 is TGTGCCAGCCGCGGGGGGGTCGGCGAAAAACTGTTTTTT. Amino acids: CASRGGVGEKLFF.

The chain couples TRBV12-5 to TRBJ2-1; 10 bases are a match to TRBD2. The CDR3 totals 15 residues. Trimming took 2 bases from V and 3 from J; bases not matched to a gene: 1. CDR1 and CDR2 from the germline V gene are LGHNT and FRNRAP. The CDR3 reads CASGLTSGIYNEQFF. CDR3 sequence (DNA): TGTGCTAGTGGTTTGACTAGCGGGATCTACAATGAGCAGTTCTTC.

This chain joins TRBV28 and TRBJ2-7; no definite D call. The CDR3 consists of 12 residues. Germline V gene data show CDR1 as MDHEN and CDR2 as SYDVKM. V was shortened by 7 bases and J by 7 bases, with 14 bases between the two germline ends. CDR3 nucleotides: TGTGCCAGCACTACCCCCCGTTGGGAGCAGTACTTC. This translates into CASTTPRWEQYF.

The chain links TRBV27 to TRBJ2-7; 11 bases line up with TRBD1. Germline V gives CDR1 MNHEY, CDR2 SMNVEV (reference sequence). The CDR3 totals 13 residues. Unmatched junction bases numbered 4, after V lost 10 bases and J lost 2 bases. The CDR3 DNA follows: TGTGCCATTAGGGACAGGGGGACCTACGAGCAGTACTTC. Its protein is CAIRDRGTYEQYF.

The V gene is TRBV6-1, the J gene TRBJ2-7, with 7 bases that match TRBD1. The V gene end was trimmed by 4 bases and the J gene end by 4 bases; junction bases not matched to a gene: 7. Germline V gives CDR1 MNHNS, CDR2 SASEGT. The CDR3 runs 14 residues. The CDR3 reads CASSVPGQYYEQYF. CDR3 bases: TGTGCCAGCAGTGTGCCGGGACAGTATTACGAGCAGTACTTC.

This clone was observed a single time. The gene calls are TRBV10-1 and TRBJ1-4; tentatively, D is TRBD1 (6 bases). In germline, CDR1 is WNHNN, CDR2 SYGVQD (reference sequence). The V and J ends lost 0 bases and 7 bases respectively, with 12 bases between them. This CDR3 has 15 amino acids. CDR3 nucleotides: TGCGCCAGCAGTGAGTCCGGACAGTGGTCTGAAAAACTGTTTTTT. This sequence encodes CASSESGQWSEKLFF.

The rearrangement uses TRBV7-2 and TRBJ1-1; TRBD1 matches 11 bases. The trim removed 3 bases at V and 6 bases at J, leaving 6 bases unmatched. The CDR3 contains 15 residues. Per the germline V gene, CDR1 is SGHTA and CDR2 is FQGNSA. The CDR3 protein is CASSLGGQGAAEAFF. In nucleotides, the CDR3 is TGTGCCAGCAGCTTGGGCGGACAGGGGGCGGCTGAAGCTTTCTTT.

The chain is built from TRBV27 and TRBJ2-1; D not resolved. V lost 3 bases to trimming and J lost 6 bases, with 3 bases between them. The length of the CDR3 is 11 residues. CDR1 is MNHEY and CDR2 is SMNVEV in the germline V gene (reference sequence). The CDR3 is CASSFRNEQFF. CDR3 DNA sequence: TGTGCCAGCAGTTTTCGCAATGAGCAGTTCTTC.

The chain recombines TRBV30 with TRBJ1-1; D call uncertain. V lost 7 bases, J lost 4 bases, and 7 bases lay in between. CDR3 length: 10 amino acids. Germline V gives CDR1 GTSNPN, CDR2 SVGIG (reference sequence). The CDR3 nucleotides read TGTGCCTTTCAGGCCACTGAAGCTTTCTTT. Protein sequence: CAFQATEAFF.

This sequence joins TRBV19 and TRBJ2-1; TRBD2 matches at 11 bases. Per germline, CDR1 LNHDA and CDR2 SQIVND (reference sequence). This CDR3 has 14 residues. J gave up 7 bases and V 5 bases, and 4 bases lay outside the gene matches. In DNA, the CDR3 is TGTGCCAGTAGTCCACTAGCGGGAGATAATGAGCAGTTCTTC. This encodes CASSPLAGDNEQFF.

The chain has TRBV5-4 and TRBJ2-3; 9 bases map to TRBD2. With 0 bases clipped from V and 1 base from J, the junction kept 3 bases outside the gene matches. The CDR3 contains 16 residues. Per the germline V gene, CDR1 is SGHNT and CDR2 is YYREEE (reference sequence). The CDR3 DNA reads TGTGCCAGCAGCTTGGGCTTAGCGGGAGGCACAGATACGCAGTATTTT. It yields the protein CASSLGLAGGTDTQYF.

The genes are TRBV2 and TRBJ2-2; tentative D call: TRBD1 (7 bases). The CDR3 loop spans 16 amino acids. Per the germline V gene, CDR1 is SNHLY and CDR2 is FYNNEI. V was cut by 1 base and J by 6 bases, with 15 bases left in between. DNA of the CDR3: TGTGCCAGCAGTGAAGGACAGGGAGGTTACGCCGGGGAGCTGTTTTTT. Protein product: CASSEGQGGYAGELFF.

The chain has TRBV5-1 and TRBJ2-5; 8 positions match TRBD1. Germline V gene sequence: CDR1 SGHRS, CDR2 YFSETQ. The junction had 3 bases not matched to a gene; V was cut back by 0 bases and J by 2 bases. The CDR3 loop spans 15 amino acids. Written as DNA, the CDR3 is TGCGCCAGCAGCTTGGCCCAGGGGGCTCAAGAGACCCAGTACTTC. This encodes CASSLAQGAQETQYF.

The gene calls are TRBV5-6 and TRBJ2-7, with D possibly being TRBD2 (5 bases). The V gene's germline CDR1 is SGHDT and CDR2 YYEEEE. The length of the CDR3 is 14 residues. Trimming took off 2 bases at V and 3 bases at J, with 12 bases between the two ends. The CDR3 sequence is CASSFGQAGYEQYF. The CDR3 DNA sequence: TGTGCCAGCAGCTTCGGGCAGGCGGGCTACGAGCAGTACTTC.

For the CDR3, the DNA is TGTGCCAGCAGCCAGTTGACTAGCGGGAGTAACGATGAGCAGTTCTTC. Its protein product is CASSQLTSGSNDEQFF. V usage is TRBV7-8 and J usage is TRBJ2-1, with TRBD2 identical over 12 bases. The CDR3 is made up of 16 amino acids. The trim removed 5 bases at V and 8 bases at J, leaving 10 bases unmatched. CDR1 is SGHVS, CDR2 FQNEAQ, per germline.

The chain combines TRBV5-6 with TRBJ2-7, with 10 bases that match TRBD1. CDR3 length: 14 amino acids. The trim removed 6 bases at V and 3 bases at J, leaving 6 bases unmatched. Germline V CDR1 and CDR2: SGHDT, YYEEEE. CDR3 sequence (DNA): TGTGCCAGCACGCCTAGGGACAGGGGCTACGAGCAGTACTTC. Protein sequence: CASTPRDRGYEQYF.

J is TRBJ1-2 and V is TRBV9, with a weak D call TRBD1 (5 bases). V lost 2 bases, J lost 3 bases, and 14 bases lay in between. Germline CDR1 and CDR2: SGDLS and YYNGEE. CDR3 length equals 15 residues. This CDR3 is CASSVGGFGDYGYTF. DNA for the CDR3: TGTGCCAGCAGCGTGGGGGGGTTCGGGGACTATGGCTACACCTTC.

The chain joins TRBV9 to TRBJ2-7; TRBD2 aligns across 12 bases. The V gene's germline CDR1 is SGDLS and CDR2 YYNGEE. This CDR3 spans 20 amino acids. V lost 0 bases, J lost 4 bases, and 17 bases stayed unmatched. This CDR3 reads CASSVETSGSKEGNNYEQYF. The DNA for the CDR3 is TGTGCCAGCAGCGTAGAGACTAGCGGGAGCAAGGAAGGGAATAATTACGAGCAGTACTTC.

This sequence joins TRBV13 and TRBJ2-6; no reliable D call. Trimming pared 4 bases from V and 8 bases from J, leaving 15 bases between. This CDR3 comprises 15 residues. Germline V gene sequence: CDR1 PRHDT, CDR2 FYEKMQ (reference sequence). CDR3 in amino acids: CASSSEWSVSNVLTF. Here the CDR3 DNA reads TGTGCCAGCAGCTCAGAATGGTCCGTTTCCAACGTCCTGACTTTC.

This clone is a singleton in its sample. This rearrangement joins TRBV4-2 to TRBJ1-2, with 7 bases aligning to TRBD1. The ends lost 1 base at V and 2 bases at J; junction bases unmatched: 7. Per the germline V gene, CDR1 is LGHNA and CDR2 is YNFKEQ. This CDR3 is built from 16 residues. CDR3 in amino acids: CASSQGQGEENYGYTF. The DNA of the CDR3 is TGTGCCAGCAGCCAAGGGCAGGGGGAGGAGAACTATGGCTACACCTTC.

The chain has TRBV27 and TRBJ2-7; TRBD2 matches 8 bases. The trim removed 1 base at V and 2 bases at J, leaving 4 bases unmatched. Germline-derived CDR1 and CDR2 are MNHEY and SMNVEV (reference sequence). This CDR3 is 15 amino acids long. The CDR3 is CASSLWREVPYEQYF. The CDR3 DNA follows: TGTGCCAGCAGTTTATGGCGGGAGGTTCCCTACGAGCAGTACTTC.